The 21 T cell receptor beta chains given below trace back to one sample, sequenced in a study of T-cell memory formation after mild COVID-19 (dated by TCRdb to the early 2020s). Libraries were prepared through 5' RACE. These reads were obtained on an Illumina NovaSeq 6000. The public reads were reanalyzed by TCRdb: fastp trimming at Q25, MiXCR alignment, in-frame beta chains only. Rows are unified per CDR3 protein, each entry keeping the most common DNA and genes. The sample table lists approximately 580,000 distinct CDR3 sequences, roughly 20% of them with a count of one. Around an eighth of the sample rests with the top ten. Sequencing used PBMCs or a T cell subset sorted from them (not recorded which). Receptors originate from an adult woman who had mild COVID-19 (a few samples of this study predate the infection). The sample titles of this study are shuffled in the database, so cell type and time point are left out; the donor was told from shared clones.

The chain employs TRBV21-1 and TRBJ2-3; the D call TRBD1 from the table was never checked on the DNA. TRBV21-1 is labeled a pseudogene. This CDR3 region has 17 residues. The DNA of the CDR3 is TGTGCCAGCAGCGTCCCTTTTCCGGGACAGGGAAAAGATACGCAGTATTTT. It is translated as CASSVPFPGQGKDTQYF.

In DNA form, the CDR3 reads TGTGCCAGCAGCTTAGGAGTGAAAGAGTTCTTC. It encodes CASSLGVKEFF. The gene calls are TRBV11-2 and TRBJ2-1; D is unresolved. Germline CDR1 is SGHAT and CDR2 is FQNNGV. This CDR3 has 11 amino acids. Deletions cut 1 base from V and 14 bases from J, with 9 bases between.

A few counts support this clonotype. The chain has TRBV7-2 and TRBJ2-2; TRBD1 aligns across 7 bases. V was pared by 7 bases and J by 3 bases, with 5 bases of the junction left unmatched. The CDR3 contains 14 residues. In germline, CDR1 is SGHTA, CDR2 FQGNSA. The CDR3 DNA is TGTGCCAGCACCCCGGGACAGCACACCGGGGAGCTGTTTTTT. It is translated as CASTPGQHTGELFF.

This clonotype has only a few counts. The chain employs TRBV18 and TRBJ1-6; D remains unclear. Germline values: CDR1 KGHSH, CDR2 LQKENI. CDR3 length: 13 amino acids. V lost 5 bases, J lost 7 bases, and 9 bases lay in between. Written as DNA, the CDR3 is TGTGCCAGCTCAAGGCGGGAAAATTCACCCCTCCACTTT. Its translation: CASSRRENSPLHF.

The chain is built from TRBV20-1 and TRBJ2-1; 12 nucleotides agree with TRBD2. Germline CDR1 and CDR2: DFQATT and SNEGSKA (reference sequence). The length of the CDR3 is 19 residues. The V segment lost 2 bases and the J segment 0 bases; nucleotides outside the gene matches: 11. CDR3 in amino acids: CSARRGLAGGLGSYNEQFF. CDR3 nucleotide sequence: TGCAGTGCTAGAAGGGGGCTAGCGGGAGGGCTAGGCTCCTACAATGAGCAGTTCTTC.

This chain's CDR3 is CASSIPGATEAFF. Written as DNA, the CDR3 is TGTGCCAGTAGTATTCCCGGGGCCACTGAAGCTTTCTTT. This rearrangement joins TRBV19 to TRBJ1-1; D perhaps matches TRBD1 (5 bases). The CDR3 loop spans 13 amino acids. Germline loops: CDR1 LNHDA, CDR2 SQIVND (reference sequence). Trimming removed 3 bases from V and 4 bases from J, with 9 bases in between.

The chain couples TRBV28 to TRBJ1-2; D gene unclear. The CDR3 has 12 residues. The germline V gene has CDR1 MDHEN and CDR2 SYDVKM. Trimming removed 1 base at V and 8 bases at J, with 8 bases between. Here the CDR3 reads CASSLSPQGYTF. As DNA, the CDR3 is TGTGCCAGCAGTTTATCCCCCCAGGGCTACACCTTC.

The chain carries TRBV15 and TRBJ1-2; D is possibly TRBD1 (5 bases). Per the germline V gene, CDR1 is LNHNV and CDR2 is YYDKDF (reference sequence). Trimming removed 5 bases at V and 1 base at J, with 14 bases between. There are 15 residues in the CDR3. The DNA for the CDR3 is TGTGCCACCAGCGTAGCCCGGGGGGGTAACTATGGCTACACCTTC. Protein: CATSVARGGNYGYTF. The full variable domain, rest sourced from reference TRBV15 and TRBJ1-2, is DAMVIQNPRYQVTQFGKPVTLSCSQTLNHNVMYWYQQKSSQAPKLLFHYYDKDFNNEADTPDNFQSRRPNTSFCFLDIRSPGLGDTAMYLCATSVARGGNYGYTFGSGTRLTVV.

This CDR3 is CSAREGGGELFF. As DNA, the CDR3 is TGCAGTGCTAGAGAAGGGGGCGGGGAGCTGTTTTTT. The chain uses TRBV20-1 and TRBJ2-2; TRBD1 might be the D (6 bases). The ends were cut back, 0 bases at V and 7 bases at J, with 6 bases in the middle. Germline V gene lookup returns CDR1 DFQATT and CDR2 SNEGSKA (reference sequence). The CDR3 is 12 amino acids.

The chain combines TRBV7-2 with TRBJ2-3; 7 bases are a match to TRBD2. CDR3 length equals 14 residues. Germline lookup yields CDR1 SGHTA and CDR2 FQGNSA. V lost 3 bases, J lost 3 bases, and 3 bases stayed unmatched. DNA for the CDR3: TGTGCCAGCAGCTTCGGACTAGGGACAGATACGCAGTATTTT. Its protein product is CASSFGLGTDTQYF.

This clonotype occurred a few times. The rearrangement joins TRBV7-9 to TRBJ2-7; D remains unclear. The CDR3 consists of 11 residues. V was clipped by 4 bases and J by 5 bases, with 6 bases between them. Germline V CDR1 and CDR2: SEHNR, FQNEAQ (reference sequence). The CDR3 reads CASSSFHEQYF. For the CDR3, the DNA is TGTGCCAGCAGCTCGTTCCACGAGCAGTACTTC.

This chain connects TRBV20-1 to TRBJ2-7; the D gene is possibly TRBD2 (6 bases). Trimming left V 0 bases short and J 0 bases short, with 12 bases between. The CDR3 is 15 amino acids. CDR1 DFQATT and CDR2 SNEGSKA come from the germline V gene (reference sequence). CDR3 region: CSARDRAGSSYEQYF. The CDR3 DNA sequence: TGCAGTGCTAGAGACCGTGCGGGAAGCTCCTACGAGCAGTACTTC.

The chain links TRBV6-2 or TRBV6-3 to TRBJ2-5; D is unclear. The CDR3 is made up of 15 amino acids. CDR1 MNHEY and CDR2 SVGEGT come from the germline V gene. With 5 bases removed from V and 7 bases from J, the gap between germline ends came to 20 bases. This CDR3 is CASSLLETLQRTQYF. Here the CDR3 DNA reads TGTGCCAGCAGTCTCCTGGAAACCCTTCAGAGGACCCAGTACTTC.

The chain uses TRBV7-2 and TRBJ2-5; 9 positions agree with TRBD2. The V segment lost 6 bases and the J segment 7 bases; nucleotides outside the gene matches: 15. The V gene's germline CDR1 is SGHTA and CDR2 FQGNSA. CDR3 length: 16 amino acids. The CDR3 DNA follows: TGTGCCAGCAGTCGTGGGGGCGGGAGGGCCGCAAGGACCCAGTACTTC. This gives the protein CASSRGGGRAARTQYF.

The chain carries TRBV6-5 and TRBJ1-1; 7 nucleotides line up with TRBD1. CDR3 length: 16 amino acids. The V segment lost 6 bases and the J segment 1 base; nucleotides outside the gene matches: 11. CDR1 and CDR2 (germline): MNHEY, SVGAGI. In DNA, the CDR3 is TGTGCCAGCAGGAACCCTAGGAGGGGGCAGAACACTGAAGCTTTCTTT. It yields the protein CASRNPRRGQNTEAFF.

The chain links TRBV12-3 or TRBV12-4 to TRBJ2-1; 12 nucleotides align to TRBD2. V was pared by 3 bases and J by 3 bases, with 6 bases of the junction left unmatched. The CDR3 has 17 amino acids. The CDR3 reads CASSFEGLAGYYNEQFF. For the CDR3, the DNA is TGTGCCAGCAGTTTTGAAGGACTAGCGGGGTACTACAATGAGCAGTTCTTC.

The J gene is TRBJ2-5, the V gene TRBV10-3, with unresolved D. CDR3 length: 13 residues. CDR1 and CDR2 from the germline V gene are ENHRY and SYGVKD. V gave up 4 bases and J gave up 3 bases, with 9 bases separating them. DNA of the CDR3: TGTGCCATCAGTGGTGGACCGGAAGAGACCCAGTACTTC. This sequence encodes CAISGGPEETQYF.

V usage is TRBV6-1 and J usage is TRBJ1-3; D is uncertain. From germline, CDR1 is MNHNS and CDR2 SASEGT. V dropped 2 bases and J dropped 0 bases, with 20 bases sitting between them. The CDR3 is 19 amino acids. CDR3 nucleotide sequence: TGTGCCAGCAGTGAACAATTGTTTCGGGGTACAATCTCTGGAAACACCATATATTTT. Amino acid sequence: CASSEQLFRGTISGNTIYF.

This clonotype is a singleton in its sample. This sequence joins TRBV5-5 and TRBJ1-5; D call uncertain. V gave up 3 bases and J gave up 3 bases, with 10 bases separating them. This CDR3 comprises 14 residues. Germline CDR1 SGHKS, CDR2 YYEKEE (reference sequence). The CDR3 coding sequence is TGTGCCAGCAGCTCCGGGGTTACCAATCAGCCCCAGCATTTT. This translates into CASSSGVTNQPQHF.

Points on this clonotype: At one boundary the junction diverges from the germline segment, which might be a read error. The CDR3 DNA sequence: TGTGCCTGCAGTCATGGGGACAGGGGGCTTGGTTATGGCTACACCTTC. This encodes CACSHGDRGLGYGYTF. V gene TRBV12-3 or TRBV12-4 combines with J gene TRBJ1-2; the match to TRBD1 covers 12 bases. The CDR3 covers 16 residues.

This clonotype was picked up a small number of times. V gene TRBV12-3 or TRBV12-4 combines with J gene TRBJ2-3, with 12 bases matching TRBD2. V was pared by 6 bases and J by 1 base, with 20 bases of the junction left unmatched. This CDR3 has 21 amino acids. The CDR3 nucleotides read TGTGCCAGCAGCTGGAGGAGGGGAGGACTAGCGGGACTTGGGGGCACAGATACGCAGTATTTT. This sequence encodes CASSWRRGGLAGLGGTDTQYF.